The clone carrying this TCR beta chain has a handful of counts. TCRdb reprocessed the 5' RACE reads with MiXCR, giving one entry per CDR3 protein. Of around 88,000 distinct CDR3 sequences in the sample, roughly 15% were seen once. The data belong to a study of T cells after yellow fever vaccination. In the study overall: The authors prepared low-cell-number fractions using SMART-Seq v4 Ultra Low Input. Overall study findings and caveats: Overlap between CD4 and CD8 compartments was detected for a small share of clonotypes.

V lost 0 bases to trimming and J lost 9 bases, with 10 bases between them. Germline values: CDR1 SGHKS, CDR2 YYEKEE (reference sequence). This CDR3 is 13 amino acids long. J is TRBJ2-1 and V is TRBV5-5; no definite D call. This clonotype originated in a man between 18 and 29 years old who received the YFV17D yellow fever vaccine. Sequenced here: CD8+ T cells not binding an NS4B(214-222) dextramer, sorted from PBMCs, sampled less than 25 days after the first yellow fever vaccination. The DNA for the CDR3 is TGTGCCAGCAGCTTGGCCATACGGGTTGAGCAGTTCTTC. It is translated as CASSLAIRVEQFF.